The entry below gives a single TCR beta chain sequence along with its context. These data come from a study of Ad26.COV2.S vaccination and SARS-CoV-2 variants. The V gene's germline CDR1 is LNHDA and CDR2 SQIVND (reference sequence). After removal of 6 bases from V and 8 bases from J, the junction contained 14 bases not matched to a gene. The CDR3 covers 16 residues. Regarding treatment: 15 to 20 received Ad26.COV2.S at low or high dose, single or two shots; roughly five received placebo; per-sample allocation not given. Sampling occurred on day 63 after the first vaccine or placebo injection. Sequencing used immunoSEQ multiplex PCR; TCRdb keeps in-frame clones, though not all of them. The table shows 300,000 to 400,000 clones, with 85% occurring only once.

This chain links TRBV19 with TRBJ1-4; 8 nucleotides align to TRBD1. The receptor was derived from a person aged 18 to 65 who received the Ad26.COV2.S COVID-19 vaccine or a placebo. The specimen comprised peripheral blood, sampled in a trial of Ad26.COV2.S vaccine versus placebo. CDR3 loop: CASRRTGGPVREKLFF. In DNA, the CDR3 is TGTGCCAGTAGGCGTACAGGGGGTCCCGTCCGGGAAAAACTGTTTTTT.